This TCR beta chain was sequenced in a study of T cells in Graves' hyperthyroidism and ophthalmopathy. The V and J ends lost 3 bases and 6 bases, in that order; junction bases with no gene match: 7. This CDR3 region has 15 residues. This clonotype was detected ten times or more. Amplification of TCR beta CDR3 regions used RNA as the template. HTBI primers were used for first-round RT-PCR of the TCR CDR3. TCRdb itself ran the multiplex PCR reads through MiXCR, one entry per CDR3 protein. The sample records about 400,000 distinct CDR3 sequences, more than 14% being singletons. What was sequenced was blood. The clonotype was recovered from a woman between 25 and 40 years old with Graves' ophthalmopathy. The rearrangement links TRBV12-3 or TRBV12-4 to TRBJ2-5; 10 bases agree with TRBD2. The CDR3 sequence is CASSFVASGGQTQYF. CDR3 sequence (DNA): TGTGCCAGCAGTTTCGTTGCTAGCGGGGGTCAGACCCAGTACTTC.